Listed here are 7 T cell receptor beta chains from one sample, sequenced in a study of T cell responses to AZD1222 COVID-19 vaccine. Clones were read by immunoSEQ multiplex PCR, and TCRdb kept only the in-frame ones, dropping some. The repertoire has roughly 180,000 clones, roughly nine tenths of them found once; the top ten carry 6.9%. Here the sequenced sample was peripheral blood, taken on day 0 of AZD1222 vaccination. The receptors shown here come from an adult in good health.

The chain carries TRBV5-6 and TRBJ2-7; D is possibly TRBD1 or TRBD2 (5 bases each). The CDR3 length is 16 residues. Between the trimmed V and J ends, which lost 0 bases and 5 bases, there was a span of 18 bases. Germline V gene sequence: CDR1 SGHDT, CDR2 YYEEEE. CDR3 residues: CASSLAGQGEADEQYV. The CDR3 bases are TGTGCCAGCAGCTTGGCCGGTCAGGGAGAAGCGGACGAGCAGTACGTC.

This chain links TRBV6-1 with TRBJ1-5; D gene unclear. Trimming took off 2 bases at V and 4 bases at J, with 9 bases between the two ends. Germline-derived CDR1 and CDR2 are MNHNS and SASEGT. This CDR3 spans 14 amino acids. CDR3 protein: CASSELVDNQPQHF. In nucleotides, the CDR3 is TGTGCCAGCAGTGAACTCGTGGATAATCAGCCCCAGCATTTT.

This clone was found a few times. The gene calls are TRBV28 and TRBJ1-2, with D perhaps matching TRBD1 (5 bases). CDR3 length: 14 amino acids. CDR1 and CDR2 from the germline V gene are MDHEN and SYDVKM. V was shortened by 1 base and J by 2 bases, with 8 bases between the two germline ends. In DNA form, the CDR3 reads TGTGCCAGCAGTTTATCTGACAGAAACTATGGCTACACCTTC. Encoded protein: CASSLSDRNYGYTF.

The V and J genes are TRBV6-2 or TRBV6-3 and TRBJ2-7; D not certain. The CDR3 sequence is 15 residues long. V dropped 6 bases and J dropped 2 bases, with 17 bases sitting between them. Germline V gene sequence: CDR1 MNHEY, CDR2 SVGEGT. CDR3 sequence reads: CASSVGTRRAYEQYF. The CDR3 nucleotides are TGTGCCAGCAGCGTTGGTACGCGACGGGCCTACGAGCAGTACTTC.

The chain uses TRBV28 and TRBJ2-3; 12 nucleotides line up with TRBD2. Germline V gene data show CDR1 as MDHEN and CDR2 as SYDVKM. V lost 2 bases and J lost 3; bases outside the gene matches: 6. CDR3 size: 17 residues. CDR3 DNA: TGTGCCAGCAGTTTAGAGACTAGCGGGGGCACTACAGATACGCAGTATTTT. Amino acid sequence: CASSLETSGGTTDTQYF.

This chain links TRBV25-1 with TRBJ2-2; D remains unclear. This CDR3 spans 12 amino acids. The germline V and J ends were trimmed by 8 bases and 3 bases, with 7 bases remaining between them. Germline assignment: CDR1 MGHDK and CDR2 SYGVNS. Written as DNA, the CDR3 is TGTGCCAGCCGGGTCCACACCGGGGAGCTGTTTTTT. Translated: CASRVHTGELFF.

This clone has only one observation. The chain has TRBV28 and TRBJ2-5; a possible D gene is TRBD1 (5 bases). V was pared by 8 bases and J by 2 bases, with 12 bases between. The CDR3 length is 13 residues. The V gene's germline CDR1 is MDHEN and CDR2 SYDVKM. Here the CDR3 DNA reads TGTGCCAGCTCTAGACAGCTTCAAGAGACCCAGTACTTC. Its translation is CASSRQLQETQYF.